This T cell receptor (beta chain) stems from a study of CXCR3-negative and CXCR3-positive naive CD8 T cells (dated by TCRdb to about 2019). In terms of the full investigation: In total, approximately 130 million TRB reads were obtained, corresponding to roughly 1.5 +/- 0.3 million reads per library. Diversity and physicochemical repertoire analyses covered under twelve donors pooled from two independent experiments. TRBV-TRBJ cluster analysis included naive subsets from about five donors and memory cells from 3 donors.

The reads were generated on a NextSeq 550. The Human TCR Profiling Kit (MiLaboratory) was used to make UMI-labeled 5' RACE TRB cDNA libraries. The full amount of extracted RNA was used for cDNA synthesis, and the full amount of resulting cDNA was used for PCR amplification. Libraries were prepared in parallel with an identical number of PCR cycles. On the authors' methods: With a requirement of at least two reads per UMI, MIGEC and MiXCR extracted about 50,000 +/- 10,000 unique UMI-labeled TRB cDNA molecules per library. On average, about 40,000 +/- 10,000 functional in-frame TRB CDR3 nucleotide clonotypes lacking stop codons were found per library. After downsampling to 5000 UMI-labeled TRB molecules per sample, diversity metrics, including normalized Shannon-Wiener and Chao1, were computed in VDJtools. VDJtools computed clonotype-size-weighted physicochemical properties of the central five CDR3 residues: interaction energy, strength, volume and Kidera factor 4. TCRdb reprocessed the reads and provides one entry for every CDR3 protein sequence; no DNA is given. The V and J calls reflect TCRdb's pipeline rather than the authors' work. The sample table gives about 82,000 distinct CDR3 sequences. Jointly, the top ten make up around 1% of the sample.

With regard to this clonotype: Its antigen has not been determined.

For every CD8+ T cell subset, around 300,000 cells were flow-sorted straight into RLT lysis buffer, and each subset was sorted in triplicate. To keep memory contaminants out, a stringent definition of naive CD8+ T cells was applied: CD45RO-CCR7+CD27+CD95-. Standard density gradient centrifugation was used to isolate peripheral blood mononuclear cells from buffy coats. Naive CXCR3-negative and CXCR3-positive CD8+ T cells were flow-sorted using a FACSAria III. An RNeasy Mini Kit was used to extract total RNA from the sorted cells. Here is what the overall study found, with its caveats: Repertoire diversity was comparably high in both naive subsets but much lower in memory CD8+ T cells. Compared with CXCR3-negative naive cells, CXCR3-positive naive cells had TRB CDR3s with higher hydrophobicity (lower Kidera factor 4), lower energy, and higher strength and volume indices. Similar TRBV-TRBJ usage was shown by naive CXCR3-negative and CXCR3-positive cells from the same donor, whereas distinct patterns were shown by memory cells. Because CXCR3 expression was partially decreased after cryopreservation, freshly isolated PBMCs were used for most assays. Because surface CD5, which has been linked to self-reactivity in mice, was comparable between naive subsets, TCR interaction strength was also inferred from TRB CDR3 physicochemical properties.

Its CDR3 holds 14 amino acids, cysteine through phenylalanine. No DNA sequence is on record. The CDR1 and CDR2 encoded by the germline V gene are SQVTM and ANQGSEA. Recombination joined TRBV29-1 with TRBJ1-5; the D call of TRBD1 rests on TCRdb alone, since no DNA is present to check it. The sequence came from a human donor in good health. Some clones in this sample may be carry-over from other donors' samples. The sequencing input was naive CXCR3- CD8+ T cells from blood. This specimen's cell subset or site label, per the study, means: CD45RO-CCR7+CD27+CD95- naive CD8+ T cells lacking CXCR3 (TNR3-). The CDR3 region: CSVESGQGIGPQHF. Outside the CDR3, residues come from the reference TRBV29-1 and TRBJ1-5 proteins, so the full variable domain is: SAVISQKPSRDICQRGTSLTIQCQVDSQVTMMFWYRQQPGQSLTLIATANQGSEATYESGFVIDKFPISRPNLTFSTLTVSNMSPEDSSIYLCSVESGQGIGPQHFGDGTRLSIL.